The 23 T cell receptor beta chains presented below share a single source sample, sequenced in a study of blood T cell repertoires in COVID-19. The repertoire was sequenced with immunoSEQ multiplex PCR; TCRdb's copy has only in-frame clones and lacks some. The sample carries around 190,000 clones, 70% to 80% recorded once. The sequencing sample was made of peripheral blood. The receptors come from a woman aged 50 to 65 with acute or convalescent COVID-19.

DNA for the CDR3: TGTGCCAGCAGCTTTAGCGGGGGAACCTACGAGCAGTACTTC. It translates to CASSFSGGTYEQYF. The chain links TRBV7-8 to TRBJ2-7; 9 positions agree with TRBD2. The J segment lost 2 bases and the V segment lost 3 bases, leaving 2 bases of the junction unmatched. CDR1 is SGHVS and CDR2 is FQNEAQ in the germline V gene. The length of the CDR3 is 14 residues.

This clone was observed a few times. The chain links TRBV6-2 or TRBV6-3 to TRBJ1-2; tentatively, D is TRBD1 (5 bases). The CDR3 extends over 14 amino acids. V lost 6 bases to trimming and J lost 4 bases, with 15 bases between them. Germline loops: CDR1 MNHEY, CDR2 SVGEGT. CDR3: CASSIQQGSYGYTF. In DNA, the CDR3 is TGTGCCAGCAGCATCCAGCAGGGATCCTATGGCTACACCTTC.

V and J are TRBV28 and TRBJ2-3, with D possibly being TRBD2 (7 bases). In germline, CDR1 is MDHEN, CDR2 SYDVKM. This CDR3 is built from 12 residues. CDR3 coding DNA: TGTGCTTTACGGGGGGCCACAGATACGCAGTATTTT. Translating gives CALRGATDTQYF.

The V gene is TRBV19, the J gene TRBJ2-1; TRBD2 is a possible D gene (6 bases). Germline assignment: CDR1 LNHDA and CDR2 SQIVND (reference sequence). The CDR3 covers 14 residues. Trimming took off 7 bases at V and 0 bases at J, with 10 bases between the two ends. For the CDR3, the DNA is TGTGCCAGTACCGCGGGGCTCTCCTACAATGAGCAGTTCTTC. Translating it yields CASTAGLSYNEQFF.

The rearrangement links TRBV21-1 to TRBJ2-7; the DNA was not compared with TRBD2, the D call given in the table. TRBV21-1 counts as a pseudogene. This CDR3 is 13 amino acids long. The CDR3 nucleotides are TGTGCCCCTTTGGGAGACGTAACCTACGAGCAGTACTTC. Translation: CAPLGDVTYEQYF.

The genes are TRBV7-2 and TRBJ1-4; TRBD1 agrees at 10 bases. Germline V gene data show CDR1 as SGHTA and CDR2 as FQGNSA. J lost 0 bases, V lost 5 bases, and 3 bases had no gene match. This CDR3 contains 16 residues. CDR3 region: CASSRDRGATNEKLFF. CDR3 DNA: TGTGCCAGCAGCCGGGACAGGGGTGCAACTAATGAAAAACTGTTTTTT.

The table lists this clone with a count of one. The rearrangement joins TRBV19 to TRBJ1-1; weak D call: TRBD1 (6 bases). The CDR3 runs to 15 residues. Germline lookup yields CDR1 LNHDA and CDR2 SQIVND (reference sequence). Deletions cut 5 bases from V and 0 bases from J, with 13 bases between. CDR3 sequence (DNA): TGTGCCAGTAGTCCCGGACAGCCCATGAACACTGAAGCTTTCTTT. Encoded protein: CASSPGQPMNTEAFF.

The CDR3 protein is CASSISWDRGRGGANVLTF. In DNA, the CDR3 is TGTGCCAGTAGTATCTCTTGGGACAGGGGAAGAGGTGGGGCCAACGTCCTGACTTTC. The V gene is TRBV19, the J gene TRBJ2-6; 10 nucleotides agree with TRBD1. J was trimmed by 3 bases and V by 3 bases; bases with no gene match: 11. Germline-derived CDR1 and CDR2 are LNHDA and SQIVND (reference sequence). The CDR3 covers 19 residues.

The CDR3 DNA is TGTGCCAGCAGTTTGGGCGTCAGGGATGAAAAACTGTTTTTT. It is translated as CASSLGVRDEKLFF. The chain links TRBV28 to TRBJ1-4; TRBD1 is a possible D gene (5 bases). Trimming took 3 bases from V and 6 from J, leaving 11 bases between them. CDR1 and CDR2 from the germline V gene are MDHEN and SYDVKM. This CDR3 region has 14 residues.

This clone turned up a few times. The CDR3 coding sequence is TGTGCCAGCATTGACCTCCCTCAACGGGGGGCGGGGGGCCGAGATACGCAGTATTTT. It specifies CASIDLPQRGAGGRDTQYF. The chain is built from TRBV6-1 and TRBJ2-3; the match to TRBD2 covers 8 bases. CDR3 size: 19 residues. Germline lookup yields CDR1 MNHNS and CDR2 SASEGT. Trimming at V came to 7 bases and at J to 5 bases, leaving 23 bases not matched to a gene.

V usage is TRBV25-1 and J usage is TRBJ2-1; tentatively, D is TRBD1 (7 bases). The CDR3 has 15 amino acids. The V end was cut by 4 bases, the J end by 4 bases, with 14 bases between. Germline V gives CDR1 MGHDK, CDR2 SYGVNS. CDR3: CASSVKAGGYNEQFF. CDR3 coding DNA: TGTGCCAGCAGTGTAAAGGCAGGGGGGTACAATGAGCAGTTCTTC.

This clone was observed at least ten times. J is TRBJ1-2 and V is TRBV5-1; D is possibly TRBD1 (6 bases). In germline, CDR1 is SGHRS, CDR2 YFSETQ. With 0 bases removed from V and 2 bases from J, the gap between germline ends came to 11 bases. CDR3 length equals 15 residues. Here the CDR3 DNA reads TGCGCCAGCAGCTTGGTCCCAGGGGCGAACTATGGCTACACCTTC. Translating gives CASSLVPGANYGYTF. The full variable domain, completed using reference TRBV5-1 and TRBJ1-2, is KAGVTQTPRYLIKTRGQQVTLSCSPISGHRSVSWYQQTPGQGLQFLFEYFSETQRNKGNFPGRFSGRQFSNSRSEMNVSTLELGDSALYLCASSLVPGANYGYTFGSGTRLTVV.

V and J are TRBV7-9 and TRBJ1-3; no clear D. The V gene lost 1 base and the J gene lost 2 bases, with 9 bases spanning the gap. The CDR3 has 15 residues. Germline V gene lookup returns CDR1 SEHNR and CDR2 FQNEAQ (reference sequence). In nucleotides, the CDR3 is TGTGCCAGCAGCTTAGTGCTAGGTACTGGAAACACCATATATTTT. Encoded protein: CASSLVLGTGNTIYF.

The J gene is TRBJ1-1, the V gene TRBV29-1; D is perhaps TRBD1 (5 bases). This CDR3 region has 13 residues. Germline CDR1 and CDR2: SQVTM and ANQGSEA. With 2 bases removed from V and 1 base from J, the gap between germline ends came to 8 bases. CDR3 region: CSVETGTNTEAFF. The CDR3 DNA is TGCAGCGTTGAAACAGGAACGAACACTGAAGCTTTCTTT.

This clone was detected only once. The rearrangement uses TRBV13 and TRBJ1-4, with no clear D. The germline V gene encodes CDR1 PRHDT and CDR2 FYEKMQ (reference sequence). CDR3 length: 16 amino acids. Trimming removed 3 bases from V and 6 bases from J, with 17 bases in between. CDR3: CASSFRSTTRDEKLFF. In nucleotides, the CDR3 is TGTGCCAGCAGCTTCCGGTCCACTACGAGGGATGAAAAACTGTTTTTT.

V usage is TRBV11-3 and J usage is TRBJ2-7; 8 bases agree with TRBD2. The CDR3 extends over 13 amino acids. Germline loops: CDR1 SGHNT, CDR2 YENEEA. V lost 8 bases to trimming and J lost 6 bases; unmatched junction nucleotides: 9. In DNA, the CDR3 is TGTGCCAGCGCTATAGCGGGAATAGGCGAGCAGTACTTC. This sequence encodes CASAIAGIGEQYF. The whole variable domain, filled in from reference TRBV11-3 and TRBJ2-7, reads EAGVVQSPRYKIIEKKQPVAFWCNPISGHNTLYWYLQNLGQGPELLIRYENEEAVDDSQLPKDRFSAERLKGVDSTLKIQPAELGDSAVYLCASAIAGIGEQYFGPGTRLTVT.

The chain uses TRBV10-3 and TRBJ2-7; 9 nucleotides agree with TRBD1. Germline values: CDR1 ENHRY, CDR2 SYGVKD. V lost 8 bases, J lost 3 bases, and 8 bases stayed unmatched. The CDR3 has 14 amino acids. The CDR3 DNA sequence: TGTGCCATCCGGCCGGGGACAGGGAACTACGAGCAGTACTTC. Its translation: CAIRPGTGNYEQYF.

This clone was picked up a small number of times. The rearrangement joins TRBV18 to TRBJ1-4, with 7 bases aligning to TRBD1. CDR1 and CDR2 from the germline V gene are KGHSH and LQKENI. With 6 bases clipped from V and 7 bases from J, the junction kept 5 bases outside the gene matches. The CDR3 loop spans 13 amino acids. The CDR3 sequence: CASSPGTAEKLFF. CDR3 DNA: TGTGCCAGCTCCCCAGGGACAGCTGAAAAACTGTTTTTT.

The genes are TRBV6-5 and TRBJ2-7, with D perhaps matching TRBD1 (6 bases). The V gene lost 0 bases and the J gene lost 0 bases, with 9 bases spanning the gap. This CDR3 spans 15 amino acids. Germline assignment: CDR1 MNHEY and CDR2 SVGAGI. CDR3 residues: CASSYSGAPSYEQYF. The CDR3 DNA is TGTGCCAGCAGTTACTCGGGGGCGCCCTCCTACGAGCAGTACTTC.

This clone was picked up many times. The V and J genes are TRBV5-4 and TRBJ2-1; 11 nucleotides align to TRBD1. Germline CDR1 is SGHNT and CDR2 is YYREEE (reference sequence). The length of the CDR3 is 16 residues. The V segment lost 3 bases and the J segment 1 base; nucleotides outside the gene matches: 3. The CDR3 DNA reads as TGTGCCAGCAGCTCGGGACAGGGGGGTTCCTACAATGAGCAGTTCTTC. It encodes CASSSGQGGSYNEQFF.

V gene TRBV5-5 combines with J gene TRBJ2-7; 12 bases are shared with TRBD2. This CDR3 is 15 amino acids long. Unmatched junction bases numbered 6, after V lost 4 bases and J lost 4 bases. The germline V gene encodes CDR1 SGHKS and CDR2 YYEKEE (reference sequence). CDR3 DNA: TGTGCCAGCAGCCTGACTAGCGGGGGAGCTTACGAGCAGTACTTC. The encoded protein is CASSLTSGGAYEQYF.

The J gene is TRBJ1-5, the V gene TRBV2; tentatively, D is TRBD1 (6 bases). Germline V gene data show CDR1 as SNHLY and CDR2 as FYNNEI. Deletions cut 3 bases from V and 7 bases from J, with 16 bases between. The CDR3 runs to 15 residues. CDR3 amino acids: CASSDIAGAGQPQHF. The DNA of the CDR3 is TGTGCCAGCAGTGATATAGCGGGGGCCGGACAGCCCCAGCATTTT.

The chain carries TRBV19 and TRBJ2-7, with 11 nucleotides matching TRBD1. This CDR3 is built from 14 residues. The trim removed 7 bases at V and 3 bases at J, leaving 5 bases unmatched. CDR1 is LNHDA and CDR2 is SQIVND in the germline V gene (reference sequence). CDR3 in amino acids: CASMPGTGGYEQYF. The CDR3 DNA sequence: TGTGCCAGTATGCCCGGGACAGGGGGCTACGAGCAGTACTTC.